One sample yielded the 15 T cell receptor beta chains listed below, sequenced in a study of T cell responses to AZD1222 COVID-19 vaccine. The repertoire was sequenced with immunoSEQ multiplex PCR; TCRdb's copy has only in-frame clones and lacks some. This sample has about 140,000 clones; roughly 92% occur once, and the top ten carry about 3.7%. The input for sequencing was peripheral blood, taken 28 days after the second AZD1222 dose. These receptors were taken from an adult who received the AZD1222 COVID-19 vaccine.

This sequence joins TRBV7-2 and TRBJ1-1; no clear D gene. This CDR3 comprises 15 residues. V lost 1 base to trimming and J lost 0 bases, with 9 bases between them. Germline CDR1 and CDR2: SGHTA and FQGNSA. The CDR3: CASSLDSFMNTEAFF. The CDR3 DNA reads as TGTGCCAGCAGCTTAGATAGCTTCATGAACACTGAAGCTTTCTTT.

The chain couples TRBV4-1 to TRBJ1-5; possible D gene TRBD1, 6 bases. With 3 bases removed from V and 7 bases from J, the gap between germline ends came to 22 bases. There are 17 residues in the CDR3. CDR1 is MGHRA and CDR2 is YSYEKL in the germline V gene. CDR3 region: CASSQPQGSLSGQPQHF. The CDR3 DNA reads TGCGCCAGCAGCCAGCCTCAGGGGTCCTTAAGTGGGCAGCCCCAGCATTTT.

The V call is TRBV6-6, the J call TRBJ1-1; no reliable D call. Looked up from germline, CDR1 is MNHNY and CDR2 is SVGAGI (reference sequence). The CDR3 totals 14 residues. V was clipped by 7 bases and J by 0 bases, with 12 bases between them. The CDR3 here is CASTLTELNTEAFF. The CDR3 nucleotides read TGTGCCAGCACCCTGACGGAACTGAACACTGAAGCTTTCTTT.

The chain has TRBV28 and TRBJ2-7; 8 positions match TRBD1. There are 14 residues in the CDR3. Germline trimming cut 5 bases from V and 5 bases from J; bases unmatched to any gene: 8. From germline, CDR1 is MDHEN and CDR2 SYDVKM. The CDR3 DNA is TGTGCCAGCAGTCGAAGCAGGGGGCGCGACGAGCAGTACTTC. This gives the protein CASSRSRGRDEQYF.

The chain carries TRBV5-4 and TRBJ2-3; the D gene is possibly TRBD1 (5 bases). The CDR3 is 15 residues long. V lost 2 bases and J 0 bases, leaving 10 bases between the germline ends. The germline V gene encodes CDR1 SGHNT and CDR2 YYREEE (reference sequence). For the CDR3, the DNA is TGTGCCAGCAGCTTACCTAGGGGTAGCACAGATACGCAGTATTTT. Translated: CASSLPRGSTDTQYF. Supplemented by reference TRBV5-4 and TRBJ2-3, the full variable domain reads ETGVTQSPTHLIKTRGQQVTLRCSSQSGHNTVSWYQQALGQGPQFIFQYYREEENGRGNFPPRFSGLQFPNYSSELNVNALELDDSALYLCASSLPRGSTDTQYFGPGTRLTVL.

The CDR3 coding sequence is TGTGCCAGCAGCTTGGATGGGAGAGAGATCACTGAAGCTTTCTTT. Encoded protein: CASSLDGREITEAFF. The chain employs TRBV5-6 and TRBJ1-1; D call uncertain. This CDR3 has 15 amino acids. The V end was cut by 0 bases, the J end by 4 bases, with 13 bases between. The V gene's germline CDR1 is SGHDT and CDR2 YYEEEE.

The chain carries TRBV27 and TRBJ2-6; 10 nucleotides match TRBD1. Unmatched junction bases numbered 4, after V lost 3 bases and J lost 2 bases. Germline values: CDR1 MNHEY, CDR2 SMNVEV (reference sequence). The CDR3 is 17 residues long. CDR3 in amino acids: CASSFGQGVPGANVLTF. DNA for the CDR3: TGTGCCAGCAGTTTCGGACAGGGGGTCCCTGGGGCCAACGTCCTGACTTTC.

The sample holds one count of this clone. J is TRBJ1-1 and V is TRBV28; D gene unclear. The V and J ends lost 3 bases and 2 bases respectively, with 13 bases between them. The CDR3 spans 15 residues. CDR1 is MDHEN, CDR2 SYDVKM, per germline. This CDR3 is CASSLSQTLNTEAFF. The CDR3 region has the DNA TGTGCCAGCAGTTTGTCGCAGACCTTAAACACTGAAGCTTTCTTT.

The V and J genes are TRBV19 and TRBJ1-5; D ambiguous. The germline gives CDR1 LNHDA, CDR2 SQIVND (reference sequence). The V end was cut by 5 bases, the J end by 7 bases, with 21 bases between. The CDR3 has 16 residues. The CDR3 DNA reads TGTGCCAGTAGTGGGCCCCCGAGCGGAGCAAAGCAGCCCCAGCATTTT. The encoded protein is CASSGPPSGAKQPQHF.

This chain links TRBV7-2 with TRBJ2-7; 9 bases map to TRBD1. The trim removed 2 bases at V and 5 bases at J, leaving 10 bases unmatched. This CDR3 has 16 amino acids. Germline V lookup: CDR1 SGHTA, CDR2 FQGNSA. The CDR3 DNA reads as TGTGCCAGCAGCTTAACGACAGGGGGTATAAGAGACGAGCAGTACTTC. Amino acid sequence: CASSLTTGGIRDEQYF.

This chain links TRBV19 with TRBJ1-3, with D tentatively TRBD1 (6 bases). V shed 8 bases and J shed 4 bases, with 12 bases lying between them. This CDR3 comprises 13 residues. The germline V gene encodes CDR1 LNHDA and CDR2 SQIVND (reference sequence). The DNA for the CDR3 is TGTGCCAGTGAACCGGGGGGCGGAAACACCATATATTTT. Translation: CASEPGGGNTIYF.

The chain links TRBV9 to TRBJ1-4; D ambiguous. Between the trimmed V and J ends, which lost 0 bases and 8 bases, there was a span of 17 bases. Germline CDR1 is SGDLS and CDR2 is YYNGEE. The CDR3 extends over 16 amino acids. The CDR3 protein is CASSVGPLHGDEKLFF. CDR3 nucleotide sequence: TGTGCCAGCAGCGTAGGACCCCTCCACGGAGACGAAAAACTGTTTTTT.

The V gene is TRBV28, the J gene TRBJ2-1; either TRBD1 or TRBD2 may supply D (5 bases each). The germline CDR1 and CDR2 sequences are MDHEN and SYDVKM. V was trimmed by 4 bases and J by 14 bases, leaving 12 bases between them. This CDR3 is built from 11 residues. CDR3 in amino acids: CASSSDLGEFF. The CDR3 nucleotides are TGTGCCAGCAGTTCGGACTTAGGGGAGTTCTTC.

V gene TRBV27 combines with J gene TRBJ1-5; D remains unclear. CDR3 length: 13 amino acids. The V end lost 2 bases, the J end lost 9 bases, and 11 bases lay between the germline ends. Germline V gene sequence: CDR1 MNHEY, CDR2 SMNVEV (reference sequence). CDR3 in DNA: TGTGCCAGCAGTTTAGGCAGGAGCGCGCCCCAGCATTTT. It is translated as CASSLGRSAPQHF.

V usage is TRBV2 and J usage is TRBJ1-2; perhaps TRBD1 as D (6 bases). The length of the CDR3 is 13 residues. Germline lookup yields CDR1 SNHLY and CDR2 FYNNEI. V lost 7 bases and J 5 bases, leaving 14 bases between the germline ends. The CDR3 reads CASKLGAGYGYTF. CDR3 coding DNA: TGTGCCAGCAAGTTGGGGGCAGGGTATGGCTACACCTTC. The complete variable domain, with remaining parts taken from reference TRBV2 and TRBJ1-2, reads EPEVTQTPSHQVTQMGQEVILRCVPISNHLYFYWYRQILGQKVEFLVSFYNNEISEKSEIFDDQFSVERPDGSNFTLKIRSTKLEDSAMYFCASKLGAGYGYTFGSGTRLTVV.